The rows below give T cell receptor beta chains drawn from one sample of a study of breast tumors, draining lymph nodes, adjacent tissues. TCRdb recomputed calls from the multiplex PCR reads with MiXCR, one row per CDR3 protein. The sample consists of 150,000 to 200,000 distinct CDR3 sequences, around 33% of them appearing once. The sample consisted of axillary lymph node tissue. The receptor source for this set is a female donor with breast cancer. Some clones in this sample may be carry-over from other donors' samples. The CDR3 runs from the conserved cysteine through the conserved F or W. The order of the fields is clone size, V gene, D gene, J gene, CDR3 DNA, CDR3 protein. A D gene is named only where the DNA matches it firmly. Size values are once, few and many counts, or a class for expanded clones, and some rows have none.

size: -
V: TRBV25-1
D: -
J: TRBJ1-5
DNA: TGTGCCAGCAGTGAATGGGGCACCAATCAGCCCCAGCATTTT
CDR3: CASSEWGTNQPQHF

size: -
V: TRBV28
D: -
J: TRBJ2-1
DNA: TGTGCCAGCAGTCCGACCTACAATGAGCAGTTCTTC
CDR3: CASSPTYNEQFF

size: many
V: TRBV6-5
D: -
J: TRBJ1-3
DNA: TGTGCCAGCAGTTACTCGCCCTCCGGCGGTGGAAACACCATATATTTT
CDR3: CASSYSPSGGGNTIYF

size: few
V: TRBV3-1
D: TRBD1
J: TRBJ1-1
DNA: TGTGCCAGCAGCCTAAGACAGGGAAAGGTAACTGAAGCTTTCTTT
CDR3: CASSLRQGKVTEAFF

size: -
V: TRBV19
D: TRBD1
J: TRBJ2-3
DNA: TGTGCCAGTAGACCCGCCGGGACAGGGAGGGCAGATACGCAGTATTTT
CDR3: CASRPAGTGRADTQYF

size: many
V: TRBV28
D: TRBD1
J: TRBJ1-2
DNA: TGTGCCAGCGGGCGGTTGAGTTGGGACAGGGGCTCCCTTGGCTACACCTTC
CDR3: CASGRLSWDRGSLGYTF

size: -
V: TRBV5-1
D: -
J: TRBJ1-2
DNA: TGCGCCAGCAGCCCTGCATCCTTAGGGGGGAGGCAGTACTATGGCTACACCTTC
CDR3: CASSPASLGGRQYYGYTF

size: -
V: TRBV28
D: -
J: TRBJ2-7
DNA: TGTGCCAGCAGTTTGGGTCTCTACGAGCAGTACTTC
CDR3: CASSLGLYEQYF

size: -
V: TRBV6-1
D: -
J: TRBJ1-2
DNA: TGTGCCAGCAGTCTCCCGGGACCAGATGGCTACACCTTC
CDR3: CASSLPGPDGYTF

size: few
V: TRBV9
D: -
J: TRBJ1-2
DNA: TGTGCCAGCAGCGTAGGTGGGGACGGATACTATGGCTCCACCTTC
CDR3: CASSVGGDGYYGSTF

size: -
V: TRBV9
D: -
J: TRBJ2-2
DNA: TGTGCCAGCAGCGCCGCCGGGTCGAATTCAGAGGTGGGGGAGCTGTTTTTT
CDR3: CASSAAGSNSEVGELFF

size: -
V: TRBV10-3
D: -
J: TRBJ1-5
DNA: TGTGCCATCGGGGGGACTGCCTACGAGCATTTT
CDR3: CAIGGTAYEHF

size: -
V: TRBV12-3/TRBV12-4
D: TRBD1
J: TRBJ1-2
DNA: TGTGCCGGCAGTACGGACAGGGGACGAGCGCAGGGCTACACCTTC
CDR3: CAGSTDRGRAQGYTF

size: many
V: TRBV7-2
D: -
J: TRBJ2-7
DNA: TGTGCCAGCAGCTTACCTGGACACCCTTCGGGGGAGCAGTACTTC
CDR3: CASSLPGHPSGEQYF

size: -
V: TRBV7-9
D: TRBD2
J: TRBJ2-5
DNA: TGTGCCAGCAGTCCTGGGGCTAGCGGGGGGGTAAAAGAGACCCAGTACTTC
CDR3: CASSPGASGGVKETQYF

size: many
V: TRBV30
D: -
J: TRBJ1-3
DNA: TGTGCCTGGAGTGTAGATATGCGAAGCTCTGGAAACACCATATATTTT
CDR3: CAWSVDMRSSGNTIYF

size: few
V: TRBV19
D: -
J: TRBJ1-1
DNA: TGTGCCAGTACTGGGCGGACTAGGGGCATATTGAACACTGAAGCTTTCTTT
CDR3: CASTGRTRGILNTEAFF

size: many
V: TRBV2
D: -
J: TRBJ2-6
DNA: TGTGCCAGCAGTGAATCCAGGGTAGTCTCTGGGGCCAACGTCCTGACTTTC
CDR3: CASSESRVVSGANVLTF

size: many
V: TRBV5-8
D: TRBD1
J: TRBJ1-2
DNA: TGTGCCAGCAGGCTACAGGGGGCGCCTGGCTACACCTTC
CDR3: CASRLQGAPGYTF

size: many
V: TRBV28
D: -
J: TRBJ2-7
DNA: TGTGCCTCGACGGCAGGGGCCTACGAGCAGTACTTC
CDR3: CASTAGAYEQYF

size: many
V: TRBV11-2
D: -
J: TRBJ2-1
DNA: TGTGCCAGCAGCTTAGTCCTTTTTGGGGGTGGGCCTATAAGCTCCTACAATGAGCAGTTCTTC
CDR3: CASSLVLFGGGPISSYNEQFF

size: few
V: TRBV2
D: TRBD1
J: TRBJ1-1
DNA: TGTGCCAGCAGTGGGGCCGGGACAGGGGACACTGAAGCTTTCTTT
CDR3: CASSGAGTGDTEAFF